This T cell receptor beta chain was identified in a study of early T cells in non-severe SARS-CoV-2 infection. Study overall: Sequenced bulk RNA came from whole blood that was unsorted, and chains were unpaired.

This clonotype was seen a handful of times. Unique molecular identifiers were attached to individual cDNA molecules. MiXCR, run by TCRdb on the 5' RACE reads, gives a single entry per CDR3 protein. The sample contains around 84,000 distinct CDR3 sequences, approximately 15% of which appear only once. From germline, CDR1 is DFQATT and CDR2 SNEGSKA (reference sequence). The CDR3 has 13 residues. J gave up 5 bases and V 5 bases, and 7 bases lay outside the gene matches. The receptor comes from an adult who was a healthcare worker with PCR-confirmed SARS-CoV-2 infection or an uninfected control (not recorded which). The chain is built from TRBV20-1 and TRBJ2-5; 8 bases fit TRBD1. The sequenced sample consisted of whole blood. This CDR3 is CSADGQGGETQYF. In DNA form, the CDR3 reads TGCAGTGCTGACGGACAGGGTGGGGAGACCCAGTACTTC.